Following are 31 T cell receptor beta chains from one sample sequenced in a study of blood T cell repertoires in COVID-19. Sequencing used immunoSEQ multiplex PCR; TCRdb keeps in-frame clones, though not all of them. The top ten clones hold 6.2% of a sample with about 45,000 clones, 89% of them seen once. The sequenced sample consisted of peripheral blood. These receptors were taken from a human donor in a cohort sampled during active COVID-19.

The rearrangement uses TRBV5-4 and TRBJ2-3, with D possibly being TRBD2 (5 bases). Germline V lookup: CDR1 SGHNT, CDR2 YYREEE (reference sequence). This CDR3 is built from 14 residues. The germline V and J ends were trimmed by 4 bases and 2 bases, with 11 bases remaining between them. The CDR3 is CASSTGEVTDTQYF. CDR3 DNA sequence: TGTGCCAGCAGCACCGGGGAAGTCACAGATACGCAGTATTTT.

The chain joins TRBV7-2 to TRBJ2-7; 8 positions match TRBD1. CDR1 is SGHTA, CDR2 FQGNSA, per germline. CDR3 size: 15 residues. The J segment lost 1 base and the V segment lost 9 bases, leaving 11 bases of the junction unmatched. The DNA of the CDR3 is TGTGCCAGTCAGACCGGACAGGGTATGTCCTACGAGCAGTACTTC. It codes for CASQTGQGMSYEQYF. The full variable domain, in which reference TRBV7-2 and TRBJ2-7 provide the parts outside the CDR3, is GAGVSQSPSNKVTEKGKDVELRCDPISGHTALYWYRQSLGQGLEFLIYFQGNSAPDKSGLPSDRFSAERTGGSVSTLTIQRTQQEDSAVYLCASQTGQGMSYEQYFGPGTRLTVT.

The chain is built from TRBV30 and TRBJ1-2, with D maybe TRBD1 (6 bases). V was clipped by 8 bases and J by 7 bases, with 14 bases between them. The CDR3 runs to 11 residues. CDR1 is GTSNPN, CDR2 SVGIG, per germline (reference sequence). The CDR3 region has the DNA TGTGCCCGGAAACAGGGAGTTGGCTACACCTTC. Protein product: CARKQGVGYTF.

V usage is TRBV12-3 or TRBV12-4 and J usage is TRBJ2-5, with D unresolved. V was shortened by 3 bases and J by 4 bases, with 3 bases between the two germline ends. The CDR3 has 11 amino acids. This CDR3 reads CASSFRETQYF. The CDR3 DNA sequence: TGTGCCAGCAGTTTCAGAGAGACCCAGTACTTC.

The J gene is TRBJ1-2, the V gene TRBV27; D is unclear. This CDR3 has 14 amino acids. V was clipped by 2 bases and J by 5 bases, with 12 bases between them. Germline-derived CDR1 and CDR2 are MNHEY and SMNVEV (reference sequence). CDR3 protein: CASSLAAGRYGYTF. DNA of the CDR3: TGTGCCAGCAGTTTAGCGGCGGGCCGGTATGGCTACACCTTC.

The J gene is TRBJ2-6, the V gene TRBV6-6, with D uncertain. V lost 6 bases to trimming and J lost 0 bases, with 9 bases between them. The germline V gene encodes CDR1 MNHNY and CDR2 SVGAGI (reference sequence). This CDR3 is built from 15 residues. The CDR3 loop is CASRLQISGANVLTF. The CDR3 region has the DNA TGTGCCAGCAGGCTCCAGATCTCTGGGGCCAACGTCCTGACTTTC.

This clone occurred once. The CDR3: CASSFRDRNLYGYTF. CDR3 nucleotides: TGTGCCAGCAGCTTCCGGGACAGGAATTTATATGGCTACACCTTC. The V call is TRBV5-5, the J call TRBJ1-2, with 8 nucleotides matching TRBD1. The CDR3 covers 15 residues. After removal of 2 bases from V and 5 bases from J, the junction contained 8 bases not matched to a gene. Per germline, CDR1 SGHKS and CDR2 YYEKEE (reference sequence).

The chain couples TRBV15 to TRBJ2-7; D not certain. The V gene lost 1 base and the J gene lost 3 bases, with 7 bases spanning the gap. Germline CDR1 LNHNV, CDR2 YYDKDF (reference sequence). The CDR3 contains 13 residues. CDR3 coding DNA: TGTGCCACCAGCAGAGCTCTTCTCTACGAGCAGTACTTC. This translates into CATSRALLYEQYF.

The chain combines TRBV9 with TRBJ1-4; 11 bases are shared with TRBD1. V dropped 4 bases and J dropped 8; count of bases not matched to a gene: 10. Germline loops: CDR1 SGDLS, CDR2 YYNGEE. The CDR3 runs 16 residues. CDR3 sequence reads: CASSSGQGGFKEKLFF. The CDR3 DNA sequence: TGTGCCAGCAGCTCGGGACAGGGGGGATTTAAGGAAAAACTGTTTTTT.

This chain joins TRBV29-1 and TRBJ1-2, with 9 bases aligning to TRBD1. This CDR3 region has 14 residues. In germline, CDR1 is SQVTM, CDR2 ANQGSEA. After removal of 1 base from V and 6 bases from J, the junction contained 6 bases not matched to a gene. CDR3 nucleotides: TGCAGCGTTGAAGCCCGGGGGACAGGGAATGGCTACACCTTC. It encodes CSVEARGTGNGYTF.

V and J are TRBV11-2 and TRBJ1-5; D is ambiguous. CDR1 and CDR2 from the germline V gene are SGHAT and FQNNGV. The V and J ends lost 2 bases and 5 bases respectively, with 4 bases between them. The CDR3 has 12 residues. Written as DNA, the CDR3 is TGTGCCAGCAGCTTACCCTATCAGCCCCAGCATTTT. It encodes CASSLPYQPQHF.

Comments on this clone: One end of the junction varies from germline; a read error may be responsible. CDR3 coding DNA: TGTGCCAGCAGCCGATTCCGGGAATGCCCCCTTTTT. It codes for CASSRFRECPLF. The V and J genes are TRBV5-6 and TRBJ2-3; possibly TRBD2 for D (5 bases). The length of the CDR3 is 12 residues. The germline CDR1 and CDR2 sequences are SGHDT and YYEEEE.

The chain employs TRBV10-3 and TRBJ2-6; 8 bases match TRBD1. V was clipped by 6 bases and J by 13 bases; unmatched bases: 17. The CDR3 has 16 residues. Germline V gives CDR1 ENHRY, CDR2 SYGVKD. The CDR3 DNA is TGTGCCATCAGCATTCCACGAGAGACAGGGGTAGGAGTCCTGACTTTC. Residues: CAISIPRETGVGVLTF.

The V gene is TRBV20-1, the J gene TRBJ2-3; TRBD2 matches at 8 bases. The germline gives CDR1 DFQATT, CDR2 SNEGSKA (reference sequence). The length of the CDR3 is 11 residues. CDR3 loop: CRSGGADTQYF. In DNA, the CDR3 is TGCAGGTCCGGGGGGGCGGATACGCAGTATTTT.

The chain is built from TRBV19 and TRBJ1-1, with TRBD1 as a possible D gene (5 bases). The V end lost 3 bases, the J end lost 3 bases, and 14 bases lay between the germline ends. The CDR3 spans 15 residues. The V gene's germline CDR1 is LNHDA and CDR2 SQIVND (reference sequence). CDR3 protein: CASSMKYRTYTEAFF. Written as DNA, the CDR3 is TGTGCCAGTAGTATGAAGTACAGGACCTACACTGAAGCTTTCTTT.

This sequence joins TRBV7-2 and TRBJ1-2; no reliable D call. The length of the CDR3 is 13 residues. Trimming pared 0 bases from V and 6 bases from J, leaving 8 bases between. Germline lookup yields CDR1 SGHTA and CDR2 FQGNSA. The CDR3 spells CASSLALRDGYTF. The DNA for the CDR3 is TGTGCCAGCAGCTTAGCTTTAAGAGATGGCTACACCTTC.

J is TRBJ2-1 and V is TRBV5-1; 9 bases are shared with TRBD1. Unmatched junction bases numbered 7, after V lost 5 bases and J lost 4 bases. Germline CDR1 and CDR2: SGHRS and YFSETQ. The CDR3 consists of 15 residues. In nucleotides, the CDR3 is TGCGCCAGCAGTCCGGGGACAGGGATATACAATGAGCAGTTCTTC. It encodes CASSPGTGIYNEQFF.

V and J are TRBV6-2 or TRBV6-3 and TRBJ2-3; a possible D gene is TRBD1 (5 bases). Germline assignment: CDR1 MNHEY and CDR2 SVGEGT. The ends were cut back, 5 bases at V and 0 bases at J, with 9 bases in the middle. The CDR3 totals 14 residues. CDR3 loop: CASSLDSSTDTQYF. The CDR3 coding sequence is TGTGCCAGCAGTCTCGACAGTAGCACAGATACGCAGTATTTT.

The chain combines TRBV12-3 or TRBV12-4 with TRBJ2-1, with 8 bases identical to TRBD1. J gave up 9 bases and V 6 bases, and 4 bases lay outside the gene matches. The CDR3 consists of 12 residues. In DNA form, the CDR3 reads TGTGCCAGCAGCCCGACAGGGGCTGAGCAGTTCTTC. Translation: CASSPTGAEQFF.

The rearrangement joins TRBV7-2 to TRBJ2-5, with a tentative D call TRBD1 (7 bases). The CDR3 loop spans 15 amino acids. CDR1 and CDR2 from the germline V gene are SGHTA and FQGNSA. The ends were cut back, 5 bases at V and 3 bases at J, with 16 bases in the middle. The CDR3 sequence is CASSQGGRGEETQYF. The CDR3 DNA reads as TGTGCCAGCAGCCAGGGGGGTAGGGGGGAAGAGACCCAGTACTTC.

This clone was observed a single time. This rearrangement joins TRBV4-2 to TRBJ1-2, with 10 nucleotides matching TRBD1. The CDR3 spans 16 residues. Germline assignment: CDR1 LGHNA and CDR2 YNFKEQ. V was pared by 1 base and J by 5 bases, with 7 bases of the junction left unmatched. CDR3 in amino acids: CASSQGGTGVRYGYTF. The CDR3 DNA reads TGTGCCAGCAGCCAAGGTGGGACAGGGGTACGGTATGGCTACACCTTC.

Only a few counts were recorded for this clone. The V gene is TRBV6-6, the J gene TRBJ2-5; D uncertain. Trimming took off 5 bases at V and 4 bases at J, with 8 bases between the two ends. Germline lookup yields CDR1 MNHNY and CDR2 SVGAGI (reference sequence). The CDR3 has 12 residues. DNA of the CDR3: TGTGCCAGCAGTAACGCCGGAGAGACCCAGTACTTC. Residues: CASSNAGETQYF.

The chain is built from TRBV4-1 and TRBJ1-6, with 9 bases that match TRBD1. The CDR3 is made up of 16 amino acids. The V and J ends lost 3 bases and 4 bases, in that order; junction bases with no gene match: 4. The germline V gene has CDR1 MGHRA and CDR2 YSYEKL. The CDR3 is CASSHGQGTYNSPLHF. In DNA, the CDR3 is TGCGCCAGCAGCCACGGACAGGGGACATATAATTCACCCCTCCACTTT.

Worth noting for this clone: Other nucleotide sequences in the sample specify the same CDR3. The V call is TRBV11-3, the J call TRBJ2-2; D gene uncertain. Trimming removed 1 base from V and 5 bases from J, with 5 bases in between. CDR1 SGHNT and CDR2 YENEEA come from the germline V gene. The CDR3 is 13 amino acids. The CDR3 DNA sequence: TGTGCCAGCAGCTTAGCTGTAACCGGGGAGCTGTTTTTT. The encoded protein is CASSLAVTGELFF. The entire variable domain, with the rest obtained from reference TRBV11-3 and TRBJ2-2, is as follows: EAGVVQSPRYKIIEKKQPVAFWCNPISGHNTLYWYLQNLGQGPELLIRYENEEAVDDSQLPKDRFSAERLKGVDSTLKIQPAELGDSAVYLCASSLAVTGELFFGEGSRLTVL.

This clone appeared a single time. The chain links TRBV7-9 to TRBJ2-7; D possibly corresponds to TRBD2 (6 bases). The V gene lost 5 bases and the J gene lost 0 bases, with 11 bases spanning the gap. CDR3 length: 14 amino acids. CDR1 SEHNR and CDR2 FQNEAQ come from the germline V gene (reference sequence). This CDR3 reads CASSPRLGSYEQYF. CDR3 coding DNA: TGTGCCAGCAGCCCCCGACTAGGCTCCTACGAGCAGTACTTC. Supplemented by reference TRBV7-9 and TRBJ2-7, the full variable domain reads DTGVSQNPRHKITKRGQNVTFRCDPISEHNRLYWYRQTLGQGPEFLTYFQNEAQLEKSRLLSDRFSAERPKGSFSTLEIQRTEQGDSAMYLCASSPRLGSYEQYFGPGTRLTVT.

In its sample, this clone was seen once. The rearrangement links TRBV24-1 to TRBJ2-5, with TRBD2 identical over 10 bases. The CDR3 totals 15 residues. Germline V lookup: CDR1 KGHDR, CDR2 SFDVKD. The ends lost 3 bases at V and 5 bases at J; junction bases unmatched: 5. The CDR3 coding sequence is TGTGCCACCAGTGATAGCGGGGGGGCGGGGGAGACCCAGTACTTC. Its protein is CATSDSGGAGETQYF.

V gene TRBV9 combines with J gene TRBJ2-7; no reliable D call. Germline V CDR1 and CDR2: SGDLS, YYNGEE. CDR3 length equals 15 residues. Trimming removed 4 bases from V and 2 bases from J, with 16 bases in between. CDR3 coding DNA: TGTGCCAGCAGCCCACAACCAATGGTGACCTACGAGCAGTACTTC. Its translation is CASSPQPMVTYEQYF. The complete variable domain, with remaining parts taken from reference TRBV9 and TRBJ2-7, reads DSGVTQTPKHLITATGQRVTLRCSPRSGDLSVYWYQQSLDQGLQFLIQYYNGEERAKGNILERFSAQQFPDLHSELNLSSLELGDSALYFCASSPQPMVTYEQYFGPGTRLTVT.

The chain combines TRBV7-2 with TRBJ1-6; TRBD1 matches at 9 bases. The V gene end was trimmed by 1 base and the J gene end by 6 bases; junction bases not matched to a gene: 7. Germline V lookup: CDR1 SGHTA, CDR2 FQGNSA. The CDR3 has 17 residues. The CDR3 coding sequence is TGTGCCAGCAGCTTAGAGGCCTGGACAGGGGCTAATTCACCCCTCCACTTT. Protein: CASSLEAWTGANSPLHF.

The chain carries TRBV21-1 and TRBJ1-5; the D call of TRBD1 is as the table states it, not checked on the DNA. TRBV21-1 is a pseudogene locus. The CDR3 covers 16 residues. CDR3 in amino acids: CASSLCDFRGNQPQHF. Written as DNA, the CDR3 is TGTGCCAGCAGCCTTTGTGATTTCAGGGGTAATCAGCCCCAGCATTTT.

The chain has TRBV5-6 and TRBJ2-5; possible D gene TRBD2, 5 bases. In germline, CDR1 is SGHDT, CDR2 YYEEEE. The CDR3 loop spans 14 amino acids. Trimming took 4 bases from V and 5 from J, leaving 15 bases between them. DNA for the CDR3: TGTGCCAGCAGCCAGTGGGCCCCGGGGGAGACCCAGTACTTC. It yields the protein CASSQWAPGETQYF.

The chain links TRBV7-2 to TRBJ2-1, with 9 bases that match TRBD1. V lost 5 bases to trimming and J lost 6 bases; unmatched junction nucleotides: 5. The CDR3 spans 14 residues. Per the germline V gene, CDR1 is SGHTA and CDR2 is FQGNSA. The CDR3 loop reads CASSPGTGLNEQFF. The CDR3 coding sequence is TGTGCCAGCAGCCCCGGGACAGGGCTCAATGAGCAGTTCTTC.